The 24 T cell receptor beta chains in this list originate from one sample, sequenced in a study of regulatory T cells in long-lasting Graves disease. This sample's time point: newly diagnosed GD, antithyroid drugs for less than 3 months. RNA from PBMCs was the source of the TCR library. Building the TCR beta libraries relied on iRepertoire HTBI primers, and CDR3 regions underwent Arm-PCR. TCRdb reanalysed the multiplex PCR reads using MiXCR and keeps one entry per CDR3 protein. The sample consists of 550,000 to 700,000 distinct CDR3 sequences, 15% to 20% of them appearing once. The same sample was also studied in work on T cells in Graves' hyperthyroidism and ophthalmopathy.

This sample comprised peripheral blood mononuclear cells (PBMCs), obtained at new diagnosis, from a patient treated with antithyroid drugs. These receptors were obtained from a man in his late teens or twenties with Graves disease.

The chain employs TRBV29-1 and TRBJ2-7; D may be TRBD1 (5 bases). Germline loops: CDR1 SQVTM, CDR2 ANQGSEA. The V end was cut by 4 bases, the J end by 2 bases, with 15 bases between. CDR3 size: 14 residues. In nucleotides, the CDR3 is TGCAGCGTTGGCCAGGGCTCCCCCCCCTACGAGCAGTACTTC. Translation gives CSVGQGSPPYEQYF.

Regarding this clonotype: Relative to the germline gene, one junction end is altered; a read error may explain this. This chain connects TRBV5-1 to TRBJ2-7, with D perhaps TRBD2 (5 bases). CDR1 and CDR2 (germline): SGHRS, YFSETQ. There are 13 residues in the CDR3. This CDR3 reads CASSAGSYYEQYF. The CDR3 DNA reads TGTGCCAGCAGCGCGGGCAGTTACTACGAGCAGTACTTC.

This clonotype was counted a few times. The rearrangement links TRBV30 to TRBJ2-3, with D possibly being TRBD2 (6 bases). Germline-derived CDR1 and CDR2 are GTSNPN and SVGIG (reference sequence). The CDR3 covers 15 residues. The germline V and J ends were trimmed by 8 bases and 1 base, with 19 bases remaining between them. The CDR3 nucleotides read TGTGCCCGGAAGATGATTGGAGGGGGCACAGATACGCAGTATTTT. Translation gives CARKMIGGGTDTQYF.

This clonotype was detected many times. CDR3: CSAQGLAGGNPGELFF. As DNA, the CDR3 is TGCAGTGCCCAGGGACTAGCGGGAGGTAATCCCGGGGAGCTGTTTTTT. V gene TRBV20-1 combines with J gene TRBJ2-2; 15 bases agree with TRBD2. The CDR3 runs 16 residues. Germline assignment: CDR1 DFQATT and CDR2 SNEGSKA (reference sequence). Trimming removed 6 bases from V and 6 bases from J; junction bases left unmatched: 8.

This clonotype was counted at least ten times. The V call is TRBV11-2, the J call TRBJ2-3; the D is unclear. The end of the DNA aligns better with TRBJ2-1, so the J call may be wrong. The length of the CDR3 is 15 residues. The germline V gene has CDR1 SGHAT and CDR2 FQNNGV. CDR3 bases: TGTGCCAGCAGCTTAGATTCAGGACCCGGCAATGAGCAGTTCTTC. Residues: CASSLDSGPGNEQFF.

This clonotype occurred a few times. The chain has TRBV24-1 and TRBJ2-5; unclear D gene. V was pared by 5 bases and J by 5 bases, with 17 bases between. This CDR3 is built from 15 residues. Germline assignment: CDR1 KGHDR and CDR2 SFDVKD. This CDR3 is CATSGMMGQKETQYF. In nucleotides, the CDR3 is TGTGCCACCAGTGGGATGATGGGCCAGAAGGAGACCCAGTACTTC.

This clonotype was found a few times. The gene calls are TRBV20-1 and TRBJ1-1, with D possibly TRBD1 on 6 matching bases. V was pared by 0 bases and J by 5 bases, with 13 bases between. The germline gives CDR1 DFQATT, CDR2 SNEGSKA (reference sequence). CDR3 length equals 14 residues. The CDR3 region is CSARDSGVRTEAFF. In nucleotides, the CDR3 is TGCAGTGCTAGAGATTCAGGGGTAAGGACTGAAGCTTTCTTT.

This rearrangement joins TRBV9 to TRBJ2-1, with a weak D call TRBD2 (5 bases). The CDR3 sequence is 14 residues long. In germline, CDR1 is SGDLS, CDR2 YYNGEE. V lost 0 bases and J lost 8, with 12 bases in between. DNA for the CDR3: TGTGCCAGCAGCGTAGAAGGACTTGGGTATGAGCAGTTCTTC. Protein product: CASSVEGLGYEQFF.

This clonotype was observed at least ten times. V and J are TRBV5-1 and TRBJ1-6, with D unclear. This CDR3 region has 14 residues. V lost 2 bases to trimming and J lost 10 bases, with 13 bases between them. The germline gives CDR1 SGHRS, CDR2 YFSETQ. The CDR3: CASSFKGERSPLHF. CDR3 in DNA: TGCGCCAGCAGCTTTAAGGGTGAACGGTCACCCCTCCACTTT.

The genes are TRBV5-1 and TRBJ1-5; 7 positions match TRBD1. V lost 5 bases, J lost 4 bases, and 3 bases stayed unmatched. The CDR3 has 13 residues. CDR1 is SGHRS and CDR2 is YFSETQ in the germline V gene. CDR3 DNA: TGCGCCAGCAGTACAGGGGAAAATCAGCCCCAGCATTTT. Its protein is CASSTGENQPQHF. The full variable domain, its missing parts supplied by reference TRBV5-1 and TRBJ1-5, is KAGVTQTPRYLIKTRGQQVTLSCSPISGHRSVSWYQQTPGQGLQFLFEYFSETQRNKGNFPGRFSGRQFSNSRSEMNVSTLELGDSALYLCASSTGENQPQHFGDGTRLSIL.

The gene calls are TRBV27 and TRBJ2-1, with a weak D call TRBD1 (6 bases). In germline, CDR1 is MNHEY, CDR2 SMNVEV (reference sequence). Trimming stripped 7 bases from V and 3 bases from J, with 13 bases between. This CDR3 is built from 14 residues. CDR3 sequence (DNA): TGTGCCAGCACCTACAGGGCGGACTACAATGAGCAGTTCTTC. This sequence encodes CASTYRADYNEQFF.

This clonotype was seen at least ten times. V usage is TRBV12-3 or TRBV12-4 and J usage is TRBJ2-7; TRBD2 matches 10 bases. This CDR3 has 18 residues. J was trimmed by 0 bases and V by 0 bases; bases with no gene match: 8. In DNA, the CDR3 is TGTGCCAGCAGTTTAGCTCGCAGGGGACTAGCGCTCTCCTACGAGCAGTACTTC. It translates to CASSLARRGLALSYEQYF.

The V and J genes are TRBV10-3 and TRBJ2-5; 9 nucleotides match TRBD1. J was trimmed by 3 bases and V by 2 bases; bases with no gene match: 1. This CDR3 has 14 residues. The V gene's germline CDR1 is ENHRY and CDR2 SYGVKD. CDR3 in DNA: TGTGCCATCAGTGAGAGGGACAGGGAAGAGACCCAGTACTTC. As protein: CAISERDREETQYF.

This sequence joins TRBV20-1 and TRBJ2-1, with a weak D call TRBD2 (6 bases). The CDR3 runs to 15 residues. Trimming cost V 0 bases and J 6 bases, with 15 bases left between them. Germline lookup yields CDR1 DFQATT and CDR2 SNEGSKA (reference sequence). CDR3 loop: CSARDLRGAVNEQFF. Here the CDR3 DNA reads TGCAGTGCTAGAGATCTGCGGGGAGCTGTCAATGAGCAGTTCTTC.

Only a few counts were recorded for this clonotype. The chain combines TRBV6-2 or TRBV6-3 with TRBJ1-6, with D possibly TRBD1 on 6 matching bases. The CDR3 is made up of 15 amino acids. Looked up from germline, CDR1 is MNHEY and CDR2 is SVGEGT. The V end lost 5 bases, the J end lost 10 bases, and 18 bases lay between the germline ends. The DNA for the CDR3 is TGTGCCAGCAGTGAATCTAGGGCAGGGGTGTCACCCCTCCACTTT. This codes for CASSESRAGVSPLHF.

This clonotype has more than one count but fewer than ten. The V gene is TRBV9, the J gene TRBJ2-1; 7 nucleotides align to TRBD2. The CDR3 loop spans 16 amino acids. Germline trimming cut 0 bases from V and 2 bases from J; bases unmatched to any gene: 5. Germline V gives CDR1 SGDLS, CDR2 YYNGEE. The CDR3 loop is CASSVAGGNTYNEQFF. The CDR3 DNA sequence: TGTGCCAGCAGCGTAGCCGGGGGGAACACCTACAATGAGCAGTTCTTC.

The rearrangement joins TRBV20-1 to TRBJ1-5; 8 bases are shared with TRBD1. This CDR3 is built from 13 residues. The germline V gene has CDR1 DFQATT and CDR2 SNEGSKA (reference sequence). V shed 6 bases and J 5 bases; nucleotides not matched to a gene: 6. The chain's CDR3 is CSAMDRVDQPQHF. CDR3 nucleotide sequence: TGCAGTGCAATGGACAGGGTTGATCAGCCCCAGCATTTT.

V usage is TRBV20-1 and J usage is TRBJ1-5; D is possibly TRBD1 (5 bases). This CDR3 comprises 12 residues. Per germline, CDR1 DFQATT and CDR2 SNEGSKA (reference sequence). Trimming removed 6 bases at V and 7 bases at J, with 13 bases between. CDR3 loop: CSARDGEQPQHF. In DNA, the CDR3 is TGCAGTGCCCGGGACGGGGAACAGCCCCAGCATTTT.

This clonotype showed up just a few times. An end of the junction differs from the germline gene, which may be a read error. The V call is TRBV19, the J call TRBJ2-1, with 9 positions matching TRBD2. The CDR3 is 17 amino acids. Germline V gene data show CDR1 as LNHDA and CDR2 as SQIVND (reference sequence). The CDR3 reads CASSIFTTSGSHNEQFF. Here the CDR3 DNA reads TGTGCCAGTAGTATATTCACGACTAGCGGCTCCCACAATGAGCAGTTCTTC.

In its sample, this clonotype was seen a few times. The chain links TRBV19 to TRBJ2-1; D is unresolved. The V and J ends lost 8 bases and 6 bases respectively, with 14 bases between them. This CDR3 is built from 13 residues. The germline CDR1 and CDR2 sequences are LNHDA and SQIVND (reference sequence). CDR3 loop: CASRLIGGNEQFF. The CDR3 DNA reads as TGTGCCAGTCGACTGATAGGTGGCAATGAGCAGTTCTTC.

This clonotype has a count of ten or more. The CDR3 sequence is CASSLATGLGNQPQHF. The CDR3 region has the DNA TGTGCCAGCAGCTTAGCCACAGGATTAGGCAATCAGCCCCAGCATTTT. This chain connects TRBV7-9 to TRBJ1-5, with a possible D match to TRBD1 (5 bases). V was clipped by 0 bases and J by 2 bases, with 11 bases between them. CDR1 and CDR2 from the germline V gene are SEHNR and FQNEAQ (reference sequence). This CDR3 has 16 residues.

V is TRBV12-3 or TRBV12-4 and J is TRBJ1-5; D remains unclear. The CDR3 has 12 residues. Trimming took 7 bases from V and 9 from J, leaving 13 bases between them. CDR3 amino acids: CASTPGRGPQHF. CDR3 sequence (DNA): TGTGCCAGCACCCCGGGCCGCGGGCCCCAGCATTTT.

At least ten counts were recorded for this clonotype. The V and J genes are TRBV2 and TRBJ1-5, with D perhaps TRBD1 (5 bases). CDR1 is SNHLY, CDR2 FYNNEI, per germline. V was trimmed by 8 bases and J by 2 bases, leaving 16 bases between them. This CDR3 spans 15 amino acids. The CDR3 region is CASATRGGGNQPQHF. DNA for the CDR3: TGTGCCAGCGCGACACGGGGCGGGGGCAATCAGCCCCAGCATTTT.

The CDR3 sequence: CASSPGLDGGSYNEQFF. As DNA, the CDR3 is TGTGCCAGCAGCCCCGGACTGGACGGAGGATCCTACAATGAGCAGTTCTTC. This chain joins TRBV11-3 and TRBJ2-1, with D possibly TRBD2 on 5 matching bases. Deletions cut 5 bases from V and 1 base from J, with 18 bases between. The length of the CDR3 is 17 residues. Germline V gives CDR1 SGHNT, CDR2 YENEEA.